Listed below are T cell receptor beta chains from one sample, sequenced in a study of T cells in Graves' hyperthyroidism and ophthalmopathy. TCRdb re-called the multiplex PCR reads with MiXCR, one entry per CDR3 protein. The sample consists of roughly 600,000 distinct CDR3 sequences, around 15% of them appearing once. The material sequenced was blood. These receptors were collected from a woman aged 45-65 years with Graves' ophthalmopathy. Each CDR3 is given with its conserved first and last residue. A D gene is named only where the DNA matches it firmly. Size values are once, few and many counts, or a class for expanded clones, and some rows have none.

V,J,length,size,D,DNA,CDR3
TRBV14,TRBJ2-7,15,-,TRBD1,TGTGCCAGCAGCTTACAGAGGGACAGGGCCAACGAGCAGTACTTC,CASSLQRDRANEQYF
TRBV5-1,TRBJ1-1,17,-,TRBD1,TGCGCCAGCAGCTTGGGGCAGGGGGCGGCTGGGAGTACTGAAGCTTTCTTT,CASSLGQGAAGSTEAFF
TRBV18,TRBJ2-5,17,many,TRBD2,TGTGCCAGCTCACCCCCGGGACTAGCGGGGTTAGGAGAGACCCAGTACTTC,CASSPPGLAGLGETQYF
TRBV20-1,TRBJ2-3,14,few,TRBD2,TGCAGTGCCCCGGGACTAGGACAAACAGATACGCAGTATTTT,CSAPGLGQTDTQYF
TRBV4-2,TRBJ2-3,17,few,-,TGTGCCAGCAGCCAAGGGCTAGCGCCGGGCACCACAGATACGCAGTATTTT,CASSQGLAPGTTDTQYF
TRBV14,TRBJ2-2,15,few,-,TGTGCCAGCAGCCAAGTTCTAGGGGGCACCGGGGAGCTGTTTTTT,CASSQVLGGTGELFF
TRBV5-1,TRBJ1-2,14,many,-,TGCGCCAGCAGCTTGGATACGGATGTGTATGGCTACACCTTC,CASSLDTDVYGYTF
TRBV2,TRBJ2-7,14,many,-,TGTGCCAGCAGTGACGGCGGAGGACCCTACGAGCAGTACTTC,CASSDGGGPYEQYF
TRBV24-1,TRBJ1-2,16,-,TRBD1,TGTGCCACCAGTGATGCCCGGGACAGGGGAAACTATGGCTACACCTTC,CATSDARDRGNYGYTF
TRBV13,TRBJ2-7,15,many,TRBD1,TGTGCCAGCAGCTTAAGAGGGGGCAACTCCTACGAGCAGTACTTC,CASSLRGGNSYEQYF
TRBV6-2/TRBV6-3,TRBJ1-6,15,-,TRBD1,TGTGCCAGCAACCTCGCCGGGACAGGGGATTCACCCCTCCACTTT,CASNLAGTGDSPLHF
TRBV27,TRBJ2-7,14,many,TRBD2,TGTGCCAGCAGTTTCCCGGGACTAGTAAACGAGCAGTACTTC,CASSFPGLVNEQYF
TRBV27,TRBJ2-1,14,few,-,TGTGCCAGCAGTTTAGACGAGACCTACAATGAGCAGTTCTTC,CASSLDETYNEQFF
TRBV15,TRBJ2-5,16,-,TRBD1,TGTGCCACCAGCGAATCCACCGGGACAGGGGTACAGACCCAGTACTTC,CATSESTGTGVQTQYF
TRBV13,TRBJ1-3,17,-,-,TGTGCCAGCAGCTTATTGGCAGGGACCTTCTCTGGAAACACCATATATTTT,CASSLLAGTFSGNTIYF
TRBV7-9,TRBJ2-5,14,few,-,TGTGCCAGCAGCTTAGCGGCTGTCAAAGAGACCCGGTACTTC,CASSLAAVKETRYF
TRBV13,TRBJ1-1,15,many,-,TGTGCCAGCGGAGGGACATTACGGCGGAGCACTGAAGCTTTCTTT,CASGGTLRRSTEAFF
TRBV28,TRBJ2-1,14,many,-,TGTGCCAGCATCCGGGGACGGATATTCAATGAGCAGTTCTTC,CASIRGRIFNEQFF
TRBV5-1,TRBJ2-1,17,-,-,TGCGCCAGCAGCGTCGGCTTGAGAGGACCTTCCTACAATGAGCAGTTCTTC,CASSVGLRGPSYNEQFF
TRBV7-9,TRBJ1-4,15,-,-,TGTGCCAGCAGCTATACCAGGGCAACTAATGAAAAACTGTTTTTT,CASSYTRATNEKLFF
TRBV7-2,TRBJ2-3,15,many,-,TGTGCCAGCAGCTCAACCCTCACAGGGACAGATACGCAGTATTTT,CASSSTLTGTDTQYF
TRBV29-1,TRBJ1-1,12,-,-,TGCAGCACCAATCACAGGGAGACTGAAGCTTTCTTT,CSTNHRETEAFF
TRBV20-1,TRBJ2-1,16,-,TRBD2,TGCAGTGCTAGAGACCTAGCGGGTATTTCCTACAATGAGCAGTTCTTC,CSARDLAGISYNEQFF
TRBV28,TRBJ2-7,17,many,-,TGTGCCAGCAGATCGGGGCGGAGCGGCCGTAACTCCTACGAGCAGTACTTC,CASRSGRSGRNSYEQYF
TRBV24-1,TRBJ1-2,12,-,-,TGTGCCACCAATGACACAAGAAATGGCTACACCTTC,CATNDTRNGYTF
TRBV5-1,TRBJ2-1,14,-,TRBD2,TGCGCCAGCAGACCCGGGACTAGCATCGATGAGCAGTTCTTC,CASRPGTSIDEQFF
TRBV2,TRBJ2-3,14,-,TRBD1,TGTGCCAGCTTATCCGGGACAGATATTGATACGCAGTATTTT,CASLSGTDIDTQYF
TRBV14,TRBJ2-5,14,few,-,TGTGCCAGCAGCCAGCATATGGGACAAGAGACCCAGTACTTC,CASSQHMGQETQYF
TRBV12-3/TRBV12-4,TRBJ2-3,16,many,TRBD2,TGTGCCAGCAGTCTTAGACTAGCGGGAGTTGTAGATACGCAGTATTTT,CASSLRLAGVVDTQYF
TRBV19,TRBJ2-3,15,few,-,TGTGCCAGTAGTACCCTGGGGGGTAGCACAGATACGCAGTATTTT,CASSTLGGSTDTQYF
TRBV19,TRBJ1-2,14,-,-,TGTGCCAGTAGTATCTTGGACCCGGTCGGTGGCTACACCTTC,CASSILDPVGGYTF
TRBV29-1,TRBJ2-2,14,many,TRBD1,TGCAGCGGATACAGGGGTCAAGGGACCGGGGAGCTGTTTTTT,CSGYRGQGTGELFF
TRBV11-1,TRBJ2-1,15,many,TRBD2,TGTGCCAGCAGCACGGGACTAGGGTCCTACAATGAGCAGTTCTTC,CASSTGLGSYNEQFF
TRBV12-3/TRBV12-4,TRBJ2-1,14,many,TRBD2,TGTGCCAGCAGCTTACTAGCGGGAGTCGATGAGCAGTTCTTC,CASSLLAGVDEQFF
TRBV7-2,TRBJ2-7,14,few,-,TGTGCCGGCAGCTCCCCGGGACAAGCCTACGAGCAGTACTTC,CAGSSPGQAYEQYF
TRBV6-6,TRBJ2-7,14,many,-,TGTGCCAGCAGTTACAGGGGCCCCTCCTACGAGCAGTACTTC,CASSYRGPSYEQYF
TRBV28,TRBJ1-5,17,few,TRBD1,TGTGCCAGCAGTATCCGGGACAGGGTTTGGAGCAATCAGCCCCAGCATTTT,CASSIRDRVWSNQPQHF
TRBV6-4,TRBJ1-3,17,few,-,TGTGCCAGCAGTTACTCGGCCAGCGCTAGCTCTGGAAACACCATATATTTT,CASSYSASASSGNTIYF
TRBV3-1,TRBJ1-2,15,many,-,TGTGCCAGCAGCCAAGATGGATATCCCGCGGGTGGCTACACCTTC,CASSQDGYPAGGYTF
TRBV5-5,TRBJ2-1,12,many,-,TGTGCCAGCAGCACTCCCAAAACCGAGCAGTTCTTC,CASSTPKTEQFF
TRBV6-1,TRBJ2-7,14,-,-,TGTGCCAGCAGAGTTACTCAGAGCTCCTACGAGCAGTACTTC,CASRVTQSSYEQYF
TRBV28,TRBJ2-7,11,many,-,TGTGCCAGCCTCCACTCCTACGAGCAGTACTTC,CASLHSYEQYF
TRBV20-1,TRBJ2-7,12,-,-,TGCAGTGCTCCGGGGCCCTCCTACGAGCAGTACTTC,CSAPGPSYEQYF
TRBV7-9,TRBJ2-3,16,few,TRBD2,TGTGCCAGCAGCTTTAGGGCTAGCGGACCTCCAGATACGCAGTATTTT,CASSFRASGPPDTQYF
TRBV3-1,TRBJ2-7,16,few,-,TGTGCCAGCAGCCAAGATGGGCGGGCGAGCTCCTACGAGCAGTACTTC,CASSQDGRASSYEQYF
TRBV27,TRBJ2-5,15,-,TRBD1,TGTGCCAGCACTACGATCGACAGGGGGCGAGAGACCCAGTACTTC,CASTTIDRGRETQYF
TRBV28,TRBJ2-7,15,many,-,TGTGCCAGCAGTGCCAGCGGTACCTTAAAATACGAGCAGTACTTC,CASSASGTLKYEQYF
TRBV9,TRBJ2-4,15,few,-,TGTGCCAGCAGCGTAGGGGGGATAGCCAAAAACATTCAGTACTTC,CASSVGGIAKNIQYF
TRBV9,TRBJ1-2,14,-,TRBD1,TGTGCCAGCAGCGTAGATGGGACAGGGGGCGGCTACACCTTC,CASSVDGTGGGYTF
TRBV9,TRBJ2-1,14,-,TRBD1,TGTGCCAGCAGCATCCGGGACAGGGGGCGGGCGTTGTTCTTC,CASSIRDRGRALFF
TRBV20-1,TRBJ2-7,13,few,-,TGCAGTGCTAGACCGCGGAGCTCCTACGAGCAGTACTTC,CSARPRSSYEQYF
TRBV7-3,TRBJ1-1,13,few,TRBD1,TGTGCCAGCAGCGAAACGGGACAGGGGGAAGCTTTCTTT,CASSETGQGEAFF
TRBV14,TRBJ2-1,16,few,-,TGTGCCAGCAGCCAAGATGGGGGGCTCGTTGCCGATGAGCAGTTCTTC,CASSQDGGLVADEQFF